Following are 16 T cell receptor beta chains from one sample sequenced in a study of post-analysis software for immune sequencing data. Findings and limits, study-wide: Four or five TRBV segments, TRBV5-6, TRBV5-1 and TRBV20-1 among them, were found more frequent in patients than controls.

Incorporated into the TCR beta cDNA libraries were unique molecular identifiers, which served to reduce PCR and sequencing biases. From the PCR reads, TCRdb called clonotypes with MiXCR, one entry per CDR3 protein. The data contain hundreds of thousands of distinct CDR3 sequences, 35% to 45% of them singletons. Which antigens these TCRs recognize remains unknown. Specimen: blood. The receptors were sampled from a girl aged 10 to 17 with multiple sclerosis.

The chain employs TRBV2 and TRBJ2-7, with D hard to call. Germline CDR1 and CDR2: SNHLY and FYNNEI. There are 13 residues in the CDR3. V was clipped by 8 bases and J by 2 bases, with 13 bases between them. The CDR3 loop is CASASGLTYEQYF. The DNA for the CDR3 is TGTGCCAGCGCCTCGGGCCTTACCTACGAGCAGTACTTC.

This clonotype showed up many times. V gene TRBV28 combines with J gene TRBJ2-7, with D uncertain. The V end was cut by 2 bases, the J end by 6 bases, with 11 bases between. This CDR3 region has 13 residues. Germline V gives CDR1 MDHEN, CDR2 SYDVKM. CDR3 coding DNA: TGTGCCAGCAGTTTACGCCTTGTCTCCGAGCAGTACTTC. Protein sequence: CASSLRLVSEQYF.

The chain has TRBV6-2 or TRBV6-3 and TRBJ2-4, with 8 bases aligning to TRBD2. CDR1 is MNHEY, CDR2 SVGEGT, per germline. J lost 13 bases, V lost 2 bases, and 19 bases had no gene match. The CDR3 has 17 residues. The CDR3 loop is CASSYPRSGGNYNEQYF. CDR3 in DNA: TGTGCCAGCAGTTACCCGAGAAGCGGGGGTAATTACAATGAGCAGTACTTC.

The rearrangement uses TRBV10-2 and TRBJ1-1; D possibly corresponds to TRBD1 (5 bases). Germline loops: CDR1 WSHSY, CDR2 SAAADI. The length of the CDR3 is 13 residues. Trimming took off 7 bases at V and 1 base at J, with 10 bases between the two ends. The CDR3 spells CASKLGENTEAFF. CDR3 coding DNA: TGCGCCAGCAAATTGGGGGAGAACACTGAAGCTTTCTTT.

This clonotype was seen many times. The rearrangement joins TRBV5-1 to TRBJ1-2; TRBD1 matches at 10 bases. The CDR3 loop spans 13 amino acids. V shed 5 bases, J shed 12 bases, and the junction held 10 bases outside the gene matches. Germline V gives CDR1 SGHRS, CDR2 YFSETQ. The CDR3 coding sequence is TGCGCCAGCAGGCAGTGGGACAGGGGAGAAAACACCTTC. Encoded protein: CASRQWDRGENTF. The full variable domain, its missing parts supplied by reference TRBV5-1 and TRBJ1-2, is KAGVTQTPRYLIKTRGQQVTLSCSPISGHRSVSWYQQTPGQGLQFLFEYFSETQRNKGNFPGRFSGRQFSNSRSEMNVSTLELGDSALYLCASRQWDRGENTFGSGTRLTVV.

Only a few counts were recorded for this clonotype. V usage is TRBV7-9 and J usage is TRBJ1-5, with TRBD1 as a possible D gene (5 bases). Trimming removed 6 bases from V and 9 bases from J, with 18 bases in between. Looked up from germline, CDR1 is SEHNR and CDR2 is FQNEAQ (reference sequence). The CDR3 loop spans 14 amino acids. The CDR3 DNA follows: TGTGCCAGCAGTCCGCCGGGACCCCATTGGCCCCAGCATTTT. Its translation: CASSPPGPHWPQHF.

The chain links TRBV20-1 to TRBJ2-1, with D tentatively TRBD2 (6 bases). The CDR3 has 14 residues. Per the germline V gene, CDR1 is DFQATT and CDR2 is SNEGSKA (reference sequence). Trimming stripped 4 bases from V and 3 bases from J, with 13 bases between. The CDR3 here is CSATRREIYNEQFF. CDR3 sequence (DNA): TGCAGTGCTACGAGGCGGGAAATCTACAATGAGCAGTTCTTC.

This clonotype was seen just once. A single base separates this from a much larger clone, so it may be a read error. The chain joins TRBV3-1 to TRBJ2-4, with a tentative D call TRBD1 (5 bases). The CDR3 runs 14 residues. The ends were cut back, 1 base at V and 13 bases at J, with 17 bases in the middle. Germline assignment: CDR1 LGHDT and CDR2 YNNKEL (reference sequence). CDR3 loop: CASSQGQSYNEQYF. In nucleotides, the CDR3 is TGTGCCAGCAGCCAAGGACAGTCATACAATGAGCAGTACTTC.

The chain joins TRBV6-1 to TRBJ1-5; D might be TRBD1 (5 bases). The length of the CDR3 is 12 residues. The germline CDR1 and CDR2 sequences are MNHNS and SASEGT. With 7 bases removed from V and 3 bases from J, the gap between germline ends came to 7 bases. CDR3 region: CASKGANQPQHF. CDR3 DNA sequence: TGTGCCAGCAAAGGGGCCAATCAGCCCCAGCATTTT.

This rearrangement joins TRBV9 to TRBJ1-2, with TRBD1 matching 8 bases. CDR1 is SGDLS, CDR2 YYNGEE, per germline. V lost 3 bases and J lost 7; bases outside the gene matches: 5. The CDR3 consists of 13 residues. The CDR3 DNA follows: TGTGCCAGCAGCGCTGGACAGGGTGCTGGCTACACCTTC. Protein: CASSAGQGAGYTF.

This clonotype turned up a few times. A much larger clone lies a single base off, so this may be a read error. J is TRBJ2-3 and V is TRBV5-6, with a weak D call TRBD1 (6 bases). The CDR3 is made up of 15 amino acids. Per the germline V gene, CDR1 is SGHDT and CDR2 is YYEEEE. DNA of the CDR3: TGTGCCAGCAACTTGGTACAGGGCGGTCCGGGTACGCAGTATTTT. Its translation is CASNLVQGGPGTQYF.

This clonotype showed up many times. The chain recombines TRBV7-9 with TRBJ2-5; TRBD2 agrees at 11 bases. Germline CDR1 is SEHNR and CDR2 is FQNEAQ (reference sequence). With V trimmed by 1 base and J by 3 bases, 7 bases remained unmatched. This CDR3 is built from 17 residues. The CDR3 protein is CASSLVTSGGGEETQYF. Written as DNA, the CDR3 is TGTGCCAGCAGCTTAGTAACTAGCGGGGGCGGCGAAGAGACCCAGTACTTC. Using reference TRBV7-9 and TRBJ2-5 for the parts outside the CDR3, the full variable domain is DTGVSQNPRHKITKRGQNVTFRCDPISEHNRLYWYRQTLGQGPEFLTYFQNEAQLEKSRLLSDRFSAERPKGSFSTLEIQRTEQGDSAMYLCASSLVTSGGGEETQYFGPGTRLLVL.

The chain employs TRBV12-3 or TRBV12-4 and TRBJ2-2; 8 nucleotides agree with TRBD1. The CDR3 covers 15 residues. Trimming at V came to 2 bases and at J to 4 bases, leaving 3 bases not matched to a gene. The CDR3 sequence: CASSLSTGGTGELFF. In DNA, the CDR3 is TGTGCCAGCAGTTTAAGCACAGGGGGCACCGGGGAGCTGTTTTTT.

On this clonotype itself: Mismatch with germline at one junction end may stem from a read error. The gene calls are TRBV12-3 or TRBV12-4 and TRBJ1-6, with D perhaps TRBD1 (6 bases). This CDR3 is built from 14 residues. The CDR3 sequence: CAGSFGVGGSPLHF. In nucleotides, the CDR3 is TGTGCCGGCAGTTTCGGGGTAGGGGGTTCACCCCTCCACTTT.

This chain uses TRBV19 with TRBJ2-2, with D tentatively TRBD2 (5 bases). Trimming removed 7 bases at V and 6 bases at J, with 21 bases between. CDR3 length equals 16 residues. CDR1 and CDR2 from the germline V gene are LNHDA and SQIVND (reference sequence). CDR3 sequence (DNA): TGTGCCAGTAATGTAGGAGGAAACCGAAACGCCGGGGAGCTGTTTTTT. Translation: CASNVGGNRNAGELFF.

At least ten counts were recorded for this clonotype. V gene TRBV5-1 combines with J gene TRBJ1-6, with 9 bases aligning to TRBD1. V lost 4 bases to trimming and J lost 7 bases; unmatched junction nucleotides: 6. Per the germline V gene, CDR1 is SGHRS and CDR2 is YFSETQ. This CDR3 has 15 residues. As DNA, the CDR3 is TGCGCCAGCAGCCCAACGGGACAGGGAAATTCACCCCTCCACTTT. Translation: CASSPTGQGNSPLHF.